Following are 20 T cell receptor beta chains from one sample sequenced in a study of T cells in Graves' hyperthyroidism and ophthalmopathy. RNA transcripts were the template for amplifying TCR beta CDR3 regions. The TCR CDR3 first-round RT-PCR relied on the HTBI primer set. TCRdb analysed the multiplex PCR reads with MiXCR anew, one entry per CDR3 protein. Of about 350,000 distinct CDR3 sequences listed, around a sixth are singletons. The material sequenced was blood. Receptor source: a woman aged 40 to 50 with Graves' ophthalmopathy.

The table lists this clonotype with many counts. The J gene is TRBJ2-2, the V gene TRBV24-1; a weak D match, TRBD1 (6 bases). The CDR3 extends over 15 amino acids. Between the trimmed V and J ends, which lost 6 bases and 2 bases, there was a span of 12 bases. Looked up from germline, CDR1 is KGHDR and CDR2 is SFDVKD. DNA of the CDR3: TGTGCCACCAGTTCCGGGACAACAAACACCGGGGAGCTGTTTTTT. Translating gives CATSSGTTNTGELFF.

This clonotype was seen just once. In DNA, the CDR3 is TGCAGTGCTACCACATCCGACAGGGGAGGCAATCAGCCCCAGCATTTT. Amino acids: CSATTSDRGGNQPQHF. The V and J genes are TRBV20-1 and TRBJ1-5, with 8 bases aligning to TRBD1. Germline loops: CDR1 DFQATT, CDR2 SNEGSKA (reference sequence). Trimming took 4 bases from V and 2 from J; bases not matched to a gene: 10. The CDR3 length is 16 residues.

This clonotype was counted at least ten times. The chain employs TRBV6-2 or TRBV6-3 and TRBJ2-5; 7 bases match TRBD2. The CDR3 length is 15 residues. V lost 2 bases and J lost 5; bases outside the gene matches: 8. CDR1 is MNHEY, CDR2 SVGEGT, per germline. Here the CDR3 DNA reads TGTGCCAGCAGTTACCGGGCGGGAGTGGCGGAGACCCAGTACTTC. Its translation is CASSYRAGVAETQYF.

The chain recombines TRBV7-9 with TRBJ2-7, with 7 bases lining up with TRBD1. Germline V CDR1 and CDR2: SEHNR, FQNEAQ (reference sequence). J lost 0 bases, V lost 5 bases, and 7 bases had no gene match. The CDR3 covers 15 residues. The CDR3 nucleotides read TGTGCCAGCAGCCACCCGACAGGGAGCTCCTACGAGCAGTACTTC. Protein product: CASSHPTGSSYEQYF.

This clonotype came up many times. CDR3 sequence: CASSLFRRSGAQGSFFF. CDR3 coding DNA: TGTGCCAGCAGTTTATTTCGGAGATCGGGGGCACAGGGGTCATTTTTCTTT. V gene TRBV28 combines with J gene TRBJ1-1; 7 bases fit TRBD1. Germline V gives CDR1 MDHEN, CDR2 SYDVKM. The CDR3 has 17 residues. V lost 1 base to trimming and J lost 13 bases; unmatched junction nucleotides: 21. The full variable domain, rest sourced from reference TRBV28 and TRBJ1-1, is DVKVTQSSRYLVKRTGEKVFLECVQDMDHENMFWYRQDPGLGLRLIYFSYDVKMKEKGDIPEGYSVSREKKERFSLILESASTNQTSMYLCASSLFRRSGAQGSFFFGQGTRLTVV.

This clonotype was seen at least ten times. The V gene is TRBV7-2, the J gene TRBJ1-1; D gene uncertain. The germline V and J ends were trimmed by 1 base and 1 base, with 10 bases remaining between them. Germline V lookup: CDR1 SGHTA, CDR2 FQGNSA. This CDR3 comprises 15 residues. The CDR3 DNA sequence: TGTGCCAGCAGCTTAGTCAGAATACCGAACACTGAAGCTTTCTTT. Translating gives CASSLVRIPNTEAFF. The full variable domain, with the rest looked up from reference TRBV7-2 and TRBJ1-1, is GAGVSQSPSNKVTEKGKDVELRCDPISGHTALYWYRQSLGQGLEFLIYFQGNSAPDKSGLPSDRFSAERTGGSVSTLTIQRTQQEDSAVYLCASSLVRIPNTEAFFGQGTRLTVV.

This clonotype was detected ten times or more. The chain employs TRBV25-1 and TRBJ1-1; weak D call: TRBD1 (6 bases). Germline V gene data show CDR1 as MGHDK and CDR2 as SYGVNS. The CDR3 is 11 amino acids. Trimming cost V 4 bases and J 11 bases, with 11 bases left between them. The CDR3 region is CASSGGGRAFF. The CDR3 DNA follows: TGTGCCAGCAGTGGCGGGGGCAGGGCTTTCTTT.

The DNA for the CDR3 is TGTGCCAGCGAGACGGGACAGATTAACACTGAAGCTTTCTTT. As protein: CASETGQINTEAFF. The chain couples TRBV6-1 to TRBJ1-1, with 7 bases that match TRBD1. There are 14 residues in the CDR3. The V segment lost 8 bases and the J segment 2 bases; nucleotides outside the gene matches: 8. Germline values: CDR1 MNHNS, CDR2 SASEGT.

The V gene is TRBV6-1, the J gene TRBJ2-7; D remains ambiguous. The CDR3 runs 15 residues. The V end was cut by 2 bases, the J end by 3 bases, with 14 bases between. From germline, CDR1 is MNHNS and CDR2 SASEGT. CDR3 nucleotides: TGTGCCAGCAGTGAATACTTATCAGTTTACTACGAGCAGTACTTC. This sequence encodes CASSEYLSVYYEQYF.

This clonotype was detected many times. The chain is built from TRBV2 and TRBJ1-2; D not certain. V was cut by 6 bases and J by 3 bases, with 11 bases left in between. The CDR3 spans 13 residues. Germline CDR1 SNHLY, CDR2 FYNNEI. The CDR3 region has the DNA TGTGCCAGCAGCCCGGAGGTGGACTATGGCTACACCTTC. It translates to CASSPEVDYGYTF.

This clonotype showed up many times. The chain recombines TRBV29-1 with TRBJ2-1; TRBD1 is a possible D gene (6 bases). The V gene's germline CDR1 is SQVTM and CDR2 ANQGSEA. V was cut by 4 bases and J by 2 bases, with 12 bases left in between. This CDR3 spans 14 amino acids. CDR3 DNA: TGCAGCGTTGTTGCCAGGGGAACCTACAATGAGCAGTTCTTC. This translates into CSVVARGTYNEQFF.

This clonotype has at least ten counts. The V and J genes are TRBV5-1 and TRBJ2-5, with TRBD2 as a possible D gene (5 bases). The germline gives CDR1 SGHRS, CDR2 YFSETQ. With 1 base removed from V and 5 bases from J, the gap between germline ends came to 15 bases. The CDR3 sequence is 15 residues long. CDR3 nucleotide sequence: TGCGCCAGCAGCTTGTCTTTAGCGATGGGGGAGACCCAGTACTTC. Amino acid sequence: CASSLSLAMGETQYF.

A remark on this clonotype: An end of the junction differs from the germline gene, which may be a read error. The chain recombines TRBV28 with TRBJ2-7, with D perhaps matching TRBD1 or TRBD2 (5 bases each). Germline assignment: CDR1 MDHEN and CDR2 SYDVKM. CDR3 length: 16 residues. The CDR3 here is CASSEGKTQASTPLHF. CDR3 coding DNA: TGTGCCAGCAGCGAGGGGAAAACACAGGCCTCAACACCCCTCCACTTC.

This clonotype was picked up a small number of times. One junction end does not reproduce the germline sequence, and a read error may be involved. The CDR3 spells CVSSSRLWVMREQYF. In DNA, the CDR3 is TGTGTCAGCAGCTCCCGACTATGGGTCATGAGGGAGCAGTACTTC. V is TRBV13 and J is TRBJ2-7; D may be TRBD2 (5 bases). CDR1 is PRHDT, CDR2 FYEKMQ, per germline (reference sequence). The CDR3 has 15 residues.

At least ten counts were recorded for this clonotype. A much larger clone is a single base away; this may be a read error. This sequence joins TRBV12-3 or TRBV12-4 and TRBJ1-1, with a tentative D call TRBD1 (6 bases). Trimming left V 8 bases short and J 3 bases short, with 28 bases between. CDR3 length equals 18 residues. In nucleotides, the CDR3 is TGTGCCAGCCGACCAAGCAGGGGCAGTGTATTAATGGACACTGAAGCTTTCTTT. Translated, it gives CASRPSRGSVLMDTEAFF.

This clonotype was picked up many times. The chain is built from TRBV18 and TRBJ2-5; no firm D call. Germline V gene lookup returns CDR1 KGHSH and CDR2 LQKENI. V gave up 2 bases and J gave up 4 bases, with 14 bases separating them. The CDR3 loop spans 15 amino acids. The CDR3 DNA reads as TGTGCCAGCTCACCAGGGCGGTCCCCCCGAGAGACCCAGTACTTC. Translating it yields CASSPGRSPRETQYF.

This clonotype was seen repeatedly, ten times or more. The rearrangement links TRBV13 to TRBJ1-1; the D gene is possibly TRBD1 (5 bases). CDR3 size: 13 residues. The germline CDR1 and CDR2 sequences are PRHDT and FYEKMQ (reference sequence). The V gene lost 5 bases and the J gene lost 5 bases, with 12 bases spanning the gap. DNA for the CDR3: TGTGCCAGCAGCCGCCTGGGGGGTACTGAAGCTTTCTTT. This gives the protein CASSRLGGTEAFF.

This clonotype was picked up many times. The rearrangement links TRBV7-8 to TRBJ2-7; TRBD1 matches 8 bases. J lost 3 bases, V lost 1 base, and 14 bases had no gene match. Germline lookup yields CDR1 SGHVS and CDR2 FQNEAQ. CDR3 length equals 18 residues. The CDR3 DNA reads as TGTGCCAGCAGCTTAGGGGGGAACAGGGGGGTCTATTTCTACGAGCAGTACTTC. It is translated as CASSLGGNRGVYFYEQYF.

This clonotype was detected ten times or more. The CDR3 spells CASSPVGLAGVLLAKNIQYF. CDR3 DNA sequence: TGTGCCAGCTCACCGGTAGGACTAGCGGGAGTCCTTCTAGCCAAAAACATTCAGTACTTC. The chain links TRBV18 to TRBJ2-4, with 13 bases that match TRBD2. The J segment lost 0 bases and the V segment lost 3 bases, leaving 11 bases of the junction unmatched. Germline CDR1 KGHSH, CDR2 LQKENI. CDR3 length: 20 amino acids.

This clonotype has more than one count but fewer than ten. The V and J genes are TRBV3-1 and TRBJ2-7, with no clear D. Germline assignment: CDR1 LGHDT and CDR2 YNNKEL (reference sequence). CDR3 length: 16 amino acids. V lost 0 bases and J lost 4, with 16 bases in between. CDR3 loop: CASSQDWSGLLYEQYF. The CDR3, as DNA: TGTGCCAGCAGCCAAGATTGGTCCGGGTTACTTTACGAGCAGTACTTC.